The 4 T cell receptor beta chains presented below share a single source sample, sequenced in a study of response to subunit inactivated influenza vaccine. MiXCR, applied by TCRdb to the RT-PCR reads, yields one record per CDR3 protein. The table records 500,000 to 550,000 distinct CDR3 sequences, about 7.2% of them present only once. Sequenced here: PBMCs from blood, sampled around 25 months after vaccination. The receptors shown here come from a man aged 50 to 69 who received an inactivated influenza vaccine.

Only a few counts were recorded for this clonotype. The chain uses TRBV2 and TRBJ2-5; 7 bases match TRBD1. Germline trimming cut 8 bases from V and 3 bases from J; bases unmatched to any gene: 6. Germline CDR1 is SNHLY and CDR2 is FYNNEI. The CDR3 is made up of 13 amino acids. CDR3: CASEGTAKETQYF. The CDR3 region has the DNA TGTGCCAGCGAAGGGACAGCAAAAGAGACCCAGTACTTC.

V gene TRBV12-3 or TRBV12-4 combines with J gene TRBJ2-5; no clear D gene. V lost 8 bases to trimming and J lost 7 bases, with 11 bases between them. The CDR3 covers 11 residues. CDR3 nucleotides: TGTGCCAGCGGCTTACCGGGGACCCAGTACTTC. Amino acids: CASGLPGTQYF.

The chain combines TRBV6-2 or TRBV6-3 with TRBJ1-4; no clear D. CDR1 is MNHEY, CDR2 SVGEGT, per germline. The CDR3 has 13 amino acids. The germline V and J ends were trimmed by 2 bases and 6 bases, with 7 bases remaining between them. The CDR3 spells CASSYPMDEKLFF. In DNA form, the CDR3 reads TGTGCCAGCAGTTACCCCATGGATGAAAAACTGTTTTTT.

CDR3: CASSFWASNTGELFF. The CDR3, as DNA: TGTGCCAGCAGTTTTTGGGCCTCGAACACCGGGGAGCTGTTTTTT. The chain employs TRBV28 and TRBJ2-2; unclear D gene. The V gene lost 3 bases and the J gene lost 0 bases, with 8 bases spanning the gap. The CDR3 is made up of 15 amino acids. From germline, CDR1 is MDHEN and CDR2 SYDVKM.